The 20 T cell receptor beta chains below all came from one sample that was sequenced in a study of T cells in Graves' hyperthyroidism and ophthalmopathy. From RNA transcripts, TCR beta CDR3 regions were amplified. HTBI primers were used for first-round RT-PCR of the TCR CDR3. MiXCR, applied by TCRdb to the multiplex PCR reads, yields one record per CDR3 protein. The data show more than 350,000 distinct CDR3 sequences, about 18% seen once. The sample consisted of blood. These receptors came from a woman in her twenties or thirties with Graves' hyperthyroidism that later progressed to Graves' ophthalmopathy.

This clonotype was detected ten times or more. The gene calls are TRBV28 and TRBJ2-1; 11 nucleotides align to TRBD2. Germline trimming cut 9 bases from V and 3 bases from J; bases unmatched to any gene: 4. This CDR3 has 14 residues. Looked up from germline, CDR1 is MDHEN and CDR2 is SYDVKM. For the CDR3, the DNA is TGTGCCAGTCACGGGACTAGCGGCTACAATGAGCAGTTCTTC. It encodes CASHGTSGYNEQFF. Full variable domain (outside the CDR3, taken from reference TRBV28 and TRBJ2-1): DVKVTQSSRYLVKRTGEKVFLECVQDMDHENMFWYRQDPGLGLRLIYFSYDVKMKEKGDIPEGYSVSREKKERFSLILESASTNQTSMYLCASHGTSGYNEQFFGPGTRLTVL.

This clonotype was found many times. V gene TRBV12-3 or TRBV12-4 combines with J gene TRBJ2-7, with 7 bases that match TRBD1. The junction had 12 bases not matched to a gene; V was cut back by 6 bases and J by 4 bases. The CDR3 runs 15 residues. The CDR3 loop is CASSPANRGRYEQYF. CDR3 DNA: TGTGCCAGCAGCCCCGCCAACAGGGGACGGTACGAGCAGTACTTC.

This clonotype was seen only a few times. The V call is TRBV20-1, the J call TRBJ1-5; D is undetermined. V was shortened by 0 bases and J by 3 bases, with 18 bases between the two germline ends. The germline V gene encodes CDR1 DFQATT and CDR2 SNEGSKA (reference sequence). CDR3 size: 17 residues. The CDR3 DNA reads TGCAGTGCTAGAGATTTGGTTCAGGACCCAGACAATCAGCCCCAGCATTTT. It specifies CSARDLVQDPDNQPQHF.

Many counts were recorded for this clonotype. The chain carries TRBV29-1 and TRBJ1-5; a weak D match, TRBD1 (6 bases). The V end lost 8 bases, the J end lost 5 bases, and 16 bases lay between the germline ends. The germline CDR1 and CDR2 sequences are SQVTM and ANQGSEA. This CDR3 spans 13 amino acids. The CDR3 DNA is TGCAGCACCGGGGGCAGGGGTGATCAGCCCCAGCATTTT. Amino acids: CSTGGRGDQPQHF.

This clonotype was found a few times. The chain is built from TRBV27 and TRBJ1-5; no firm D call. The CDR3 covers 15 residues. Germline V CDR1 and CDR2: MNHEY, SMNVEV (reference sequence). V lost 4 bases to trimming and J lost 0 bases, with 10 bases between them. The CDR3 sequence is CASSSYRGSNQPQHF. DNA for the CDR3: TGTGCCAGCAGTTCCTACCGGGGTAGCAATCAGCCCCAGCATTTT.

This clonotype showed up many times. The V gene is TRBV3-1, the J gene TRBJ1-5; 7 nucleotides align to TRBD1. Germline V lookup: CDR1 LGHDT, CDR2 YNNKEL (reference sequence). The V segment lost 4 bases and the J segment 0 bases; nucleotides outside the gene matches: 3. The CDR3 length is 15 residues. CDR3 DNA: TGTGCCAGCAGCCCGGGGACAGATAGCAATCAGCCCCAGCATTTT. It specifies CASSPGTDSNQPQHF. Full variable domain (remainder filled in from reference TRBV3-1 and TRBJ1-5): DTAVSQTPKYLVTQMGNDKSIKCEQNLGHDTMYWYKQDSKKFLKIMFSYNNKELIINETVPNRFSPKSPDKAHLNLHINSLELGDSAVYFCASSPGTDSNQPQHFGDGTRLSIL.

In its sample, this clonotype was seen many times. The J gene is TRBJ2-1, the V gene TRBV20-1, with D tentatively TRBD1 (6 bases). V dropped 4 bases and J dropped 0 bases, with 7 bases sitting between them. The germline V gene encodes CDR1 DFQATT and CDR2 SNEGSKA (reference sequence). This CDR3 is built from 13 residues. The CDR3 DNA reads as TGCAGTGCTATGACAGGCTCCTACAATGAGCAGTTCTTC. Protein sequence: CSAMTGSYNEQFF.

V and J are TRBV7-9 and TRBJ1-2; possibly TRBD1 for D (5 bases). CDR3 length: 16 amino acids. CDR1 and CDR2 (germline): SEHNR, FQNEAQ (reference sequence). V was pared by 1 base and J by 6 bases, with 18 bases between. CDR3 amino acids: CASSLGVAQGENGYTF. Here the CDR3 DNA reads TGTGCCAGCAGCTTAGGGGTGGCGCAGGGAGAGAATGGCTACACCTTC.

The sample holds many counts of this clonotype. The chain carries TRBV7-8 and TRBJ2-1; D uncertain. V lost 1 base, J lost 9 bases, and 10 bases lay in between. The CDR3 is made up of 13 amino acids. Germline V gene data show CDR1 as SGHVS and CDR2 as FQNEAQ. Written as DNA, the CDR3 is TGTGCCAGCAGCTTAGAGGCGTCGGGTGAGCAGTTCTTC. As protein: CASSLEASGEQFF.

This clonotype occurred many times. The genes are TRBV20-1 and TRBJ2-3, with D perhaps TRBD2 (5 bases). This CDR3 spans 11 amino acids. Germline-derived CDR1 and CDR2 are DFQATT and SNEGSKA (reference sequence). V lost 3 bases and J 6 bases, leaving 7 bases between the germline ends. In nucleotides, the CDR3 is TGCAGTGCTAGGAGAGGGGATACGCAGTATTTT. Protein product: CSARRGDTQYF.

This clonotype has a count of ten or more. V and J are TRBV28 and TRBJ2-3; TRBD1 matches at 11 bases. Trimming at V came to 5 bases and at J to 3 bases, leaving 10 bases not matched to a gene. The length of the CDR3 is 17 residues. Looked up from germline, CDR1 is MDHEN and CDR2 is SYDVKM. CDR3 sequence: CASSLSGTGGRTDTQYF. As DNA, the CDR3 is TGTGCCAGCAGTCTATCCGGGACAGGGGGTCGAACAGATACGCAGTATTTT.

The table lists this clonotype with a few counts. The chain carries TRBV5-6 and TRBJ2-7; TRBD1 agrees at 8 bases. CDR1 is SGHDT and CDR2 is YYEEEE in the germline V gene. The J segment lost 5 bases and the V segment lost 2 bases, leaving 6 bases of the junction unmatched. The CDR3 spans 14 residues. CDR3 loop: CASSFYGQGDEQYF. CDR3 bases: TGTGCCAGCAGCTTCTACGGACAGGGTGACGAGCAGTACTTC.

Ten or more counts support this clonotype. The rearrangement links TRBV12-3 or TRBV12-4 to TRBJ2-1; 8 nucleotides match TRBD1. CDR3 size: 14 residues. With 6 bases clipped from V and 9 bases from J, the junction kept 10 bases outside the gene matches. DNA of the CDR3: TGTGCCAGCAGGCACTCGGACAGGGCGGGTGAGCAGTTCTTC. It is translated as CASRHSDRAGEQFF.

This clonotype was seen ten or more times. V usage is TRBV7-9 and J usage is TRBJ1-2; 9 bases line up with TRBD1. Germline CDR1 is SEHNR and CDR2 is FQNEAQ (reference sequence). V was clipped by 0 bases and J by 3 bases; unmatched bases: 2. The CDR3 loop spans 15 amino acids. The DNA for the CDR3 is TGTGCCAGCAGCTTAGCCGGGACAGGGCACTATGGCTACACCTTC. As protein: CASSLAGTGHYGYTF.

The rearrangement joins TRBV19 to TRBJ2-1; 11 bases match TRBD2. The V and J ends lost 1 base and 8 bases, in that order; junction bases with no gene match: 4. This CDR3 is 15 amino acids long. Germline CDR1 is LNHDA and CDR2 is SQIVND (reference sequence). The CDR3 DNA sequence: TGTGCCAGTAGTATAGGGCTAGCGGGAGGCGATGAGCAGTTCTTC. It is translated as CASSIGLAGGDEQFF.

In its sample, this clonotype was seen many times. The chain has TRBV20-1 and TRBJ2-5; D gene unclear. Germline V gene data show CDR1 as DFQATT and CDR2 as SNEGSKA (reference sequence). CDR3 length equals 13 residues. Deletions cut 1 base from V and 0 bases from J, with 6 bases between. The CDR3 protein is CSARGTYQETQYF. Written as DNA, the CDR3 is TGCAGTGCTAGAGGGACGTACCAAGAGACCCAGTACTTC.

This chain links TRBV5-6 with TRBJ1-5; maybe TRBD1 (5 bases). This CDR3 contains 15 residues. V was trimmed by 0 bases and J by 4 bases, leaving 11 bases between them. Germline assignment: CDR1 SGHDT and CDR2 YYEEEE. CDR3: CASSLGAGWNQPQHF. As DNA, the CDR3 is TGTGCCAGCAGCTTGGGCGCAGGGTGGAATCAGCCCCAGCATTTT.

This clonotype was seen only a few times. The CDR3 is CASSFLLAGGEVTDTQYF. Here the CDR3 DNA reads TGTGCCAGCAGCTTCCTCCTAGCGGGAGGTGAGGTCACAGATACGCAGTATTTT. The chain uses TRBV7-6 and TRBJ2-3; 11 bases agree with TRBD2. The junction had 10 bases not matched to a gene; V was cut back by 3 bases and J by 2 bases. CDR1 is SGHVS, CDR2 FNYEAQ, per germline. This CDR3 region has 18 residues. The complete variable domain, with remaining parts taken from reference TRBV7-6 and TRBJ2-3, reads GAGVSQSPRYKVTKRGQDVALRCDPISGHVSLYWYRQALGQGPEFLTYFNYEAQQDKSGLPNDRFSAERPEGSISTLTIQRTEQRDSAMYRCASSFLLAGGEVTDTQYFGPGTRLTVL.

This clonotype was counted between two and nine times. The V and J genes are TRBV29-1 and TRBJ2-5; 7 nucleotides line up with TRBD2. The CDR3 sequence is 14 residues long. CDR1 is SQVTM, CDR2 ANQGSEA, per germline. Trimming cost V 7 bases and J 9 bases; bases outside gene matches: 17. CDR3 sequence: CSAVLAGVFVAQYF. The CDR3 DNA sequence: TGCAGCGCCGTGCTGGCGGGAGTGTTCGTAGCCCAGTACTTC.

In its sample, this clonotype was seen many times. This chain uses TRBV10-3 with TRBJ1-1; 10 nucleotides agree with TRBD1. The germline V gene encodes CDR1 ENHRY and CDR2 SYGVKD. The CDR3 consists of 15 residues. V dropped 5 bases and J dropped 2; count of bases not matched to a gene: 5. The chain's CDR3 is CAISRQGARNTEAFF. DNA for the CDR3: TGTGCCATCAGTCGACAGGGGGCTAGAAACACTGAAGCTTTCTTT.